The present entry profiles one TCR beta chain with its context. Germline V gene sequence: CDR1 GTSNPN, CDR2 SVGIG (reference sequence). The CDR3 has 16 amino acids. Trimming took 2 bases from V and 6 from J; bases not matched to a gene: 10. These data come from a study of cytomegalovirus exposure and HLA in healthy donors. Across the whole study: A prior analysis found roughly 110 million unique TCR beta sequences from 150 million to 200 million T cells.

PCR used 60 Vbeta primers and 13 Jbeta primers. TCRdb keeps only in-frame clones here, not all; method: immunoSEQ multiplex PCR. The table lists 150,000 to 200,000 clones, around four fifths of them singletons. This sequence joins TRBV30 and TRBJ2-3; 11 bases align to TRBD2. Source material: PBMCs. The receptor's source is a female donor in good health and CMV-seronegative. The DNA of the CDR3 is TGTGCCTGGAGTCACAGGCTAGCGGGAGGAAGGGATACGCAGTATTTT. Translation: CAWSHRLAGGRDTQYF.